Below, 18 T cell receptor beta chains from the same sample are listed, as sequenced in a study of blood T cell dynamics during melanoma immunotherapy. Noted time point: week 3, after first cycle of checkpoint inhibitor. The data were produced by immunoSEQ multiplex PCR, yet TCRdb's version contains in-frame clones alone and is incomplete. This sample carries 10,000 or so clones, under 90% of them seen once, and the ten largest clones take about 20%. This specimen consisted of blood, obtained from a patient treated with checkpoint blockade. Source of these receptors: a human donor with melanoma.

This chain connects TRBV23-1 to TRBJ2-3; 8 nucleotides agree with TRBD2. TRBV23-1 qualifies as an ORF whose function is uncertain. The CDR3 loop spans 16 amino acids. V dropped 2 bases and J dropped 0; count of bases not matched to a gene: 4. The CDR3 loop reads CASSQTGTRSTDTQYF. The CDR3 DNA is TGCGCCAGCAGTCAAACCGGGACTAGGAGCACAGATACGCAGTATTTT.

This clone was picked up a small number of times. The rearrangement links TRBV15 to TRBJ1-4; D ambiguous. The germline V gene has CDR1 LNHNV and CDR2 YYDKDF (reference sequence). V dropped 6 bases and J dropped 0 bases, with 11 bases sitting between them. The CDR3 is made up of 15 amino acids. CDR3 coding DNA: TGTGCCACCAGTCAGAGCATCGCAACTAATGAAAAACTGTTTTTT. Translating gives CATSQSIATNEKLFF.

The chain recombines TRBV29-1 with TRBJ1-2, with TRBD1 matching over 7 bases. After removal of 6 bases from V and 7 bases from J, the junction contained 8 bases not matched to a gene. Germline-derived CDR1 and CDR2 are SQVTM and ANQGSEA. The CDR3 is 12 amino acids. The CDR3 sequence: CSVDREEVGYTF. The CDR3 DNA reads TGCAGCGTCGACAGGGAGGAGGTTGGCTACACCTTC.

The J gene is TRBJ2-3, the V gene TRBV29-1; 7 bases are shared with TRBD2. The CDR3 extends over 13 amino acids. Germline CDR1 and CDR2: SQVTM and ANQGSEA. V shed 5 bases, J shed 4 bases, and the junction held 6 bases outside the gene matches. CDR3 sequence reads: CSVRLASPDTQYF. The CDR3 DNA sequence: TGCAGCGTTAGACTAGCCTCCCCAGATACGCAGTATTTT.

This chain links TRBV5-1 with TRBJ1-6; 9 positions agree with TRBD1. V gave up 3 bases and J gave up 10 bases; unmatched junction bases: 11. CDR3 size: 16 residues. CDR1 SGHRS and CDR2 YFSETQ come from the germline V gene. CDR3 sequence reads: CASSYGQGQTPSPLHF. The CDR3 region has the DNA TGCGCCAGCAGCTACGGACAGGGGCAAACACCCTCACCCCTCCACTTT.

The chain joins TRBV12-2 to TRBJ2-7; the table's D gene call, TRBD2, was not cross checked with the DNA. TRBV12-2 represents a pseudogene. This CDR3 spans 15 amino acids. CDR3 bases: TGTGCAAGTCGCCCAGCTGCGGGAGGGCCATACGAGCAGTACTTC. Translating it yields CASRPAAGGPYEQYF.

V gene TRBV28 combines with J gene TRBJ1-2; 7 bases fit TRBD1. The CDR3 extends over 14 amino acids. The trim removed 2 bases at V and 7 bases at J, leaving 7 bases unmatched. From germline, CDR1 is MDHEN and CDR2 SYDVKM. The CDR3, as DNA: TGTGCCAGCAGTTTAGGCCAGGGGGATCGTGGCTACACCTTC. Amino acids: CASSLGQGDRGYTF.

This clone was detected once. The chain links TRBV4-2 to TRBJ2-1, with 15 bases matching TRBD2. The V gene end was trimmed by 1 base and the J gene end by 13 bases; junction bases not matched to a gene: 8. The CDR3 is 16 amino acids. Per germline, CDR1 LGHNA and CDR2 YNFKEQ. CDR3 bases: TGTGCCAGCAGCCAAGCGAGGACTAGCGGGGGGGGGCGTCAGTTCTTC. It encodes CASSQARTSGGGRQFF.

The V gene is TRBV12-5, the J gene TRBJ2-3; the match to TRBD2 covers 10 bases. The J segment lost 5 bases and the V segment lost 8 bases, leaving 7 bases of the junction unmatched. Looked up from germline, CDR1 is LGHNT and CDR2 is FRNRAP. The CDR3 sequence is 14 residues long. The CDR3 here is CASPSGRGEDTQYF. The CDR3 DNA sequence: TGTGCTAGTCCTAGCGGGAGAGGAGAAGATACGCAGTATTTT.

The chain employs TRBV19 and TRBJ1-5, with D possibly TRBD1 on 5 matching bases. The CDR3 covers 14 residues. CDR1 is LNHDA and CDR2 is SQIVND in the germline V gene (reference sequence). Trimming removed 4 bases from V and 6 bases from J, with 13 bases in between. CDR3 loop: CASSNGAGFQPQHF. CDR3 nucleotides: TGTGCCAGTAGTAACGGGGCGGGGTTTCAGCCCCAGCATTTT.

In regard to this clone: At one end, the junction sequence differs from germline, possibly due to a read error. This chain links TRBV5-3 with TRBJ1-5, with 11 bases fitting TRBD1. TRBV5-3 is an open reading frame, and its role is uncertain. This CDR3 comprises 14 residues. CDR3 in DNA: TGTGCCAGCAGCTCGGGACAGGGGGGCCAGCCCCAGCATTTT. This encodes CASSSGQGGQPQHF.

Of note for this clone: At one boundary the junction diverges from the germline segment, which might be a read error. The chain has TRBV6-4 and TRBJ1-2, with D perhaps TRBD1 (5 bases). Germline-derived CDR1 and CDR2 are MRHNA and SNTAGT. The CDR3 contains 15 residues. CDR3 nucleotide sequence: TGTGCCAGCAGTTACTCGTGGACACCCAACTATGGCTACACCTTC. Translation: CASSYSWTPNYGYTF.

CDR3 nucleotide sequence: TGTGCCAGCAGCTTTAGGACTAGCGGGGGGGCCACCTACAATGAGCAGTTCTTC. This codes for CASSFRTSGGATYNEQFF. The chain carries TRBV7-8 and TRBJ2-1; 15 nucleotides align to TRBD2. The V segment lost 3 bases and the J segment 2 bases; nucleotides outside the gene matches: 5. The CDR3 consists of 18 residues. Germline V gives CDR1 SGHVS, CDR2 FQNEAQ.

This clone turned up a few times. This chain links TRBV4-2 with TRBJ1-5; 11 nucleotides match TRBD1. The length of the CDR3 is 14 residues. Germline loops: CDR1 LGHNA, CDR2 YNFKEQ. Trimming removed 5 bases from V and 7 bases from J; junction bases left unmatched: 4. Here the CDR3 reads CASSSGQGGQPQHF. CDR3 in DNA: TGTGCCAGCAGCTCGGGACAGGGGGGCCAGCCCCAGCATTTT.

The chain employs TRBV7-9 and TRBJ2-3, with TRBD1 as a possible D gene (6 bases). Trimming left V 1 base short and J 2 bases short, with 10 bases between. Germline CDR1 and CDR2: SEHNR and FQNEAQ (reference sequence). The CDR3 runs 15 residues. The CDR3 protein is CASSLGWDNTDTQYF. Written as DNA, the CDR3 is TGTGCCAGCAGCTTAGGATGGGACAACACAGATACGCAGTATTTT.

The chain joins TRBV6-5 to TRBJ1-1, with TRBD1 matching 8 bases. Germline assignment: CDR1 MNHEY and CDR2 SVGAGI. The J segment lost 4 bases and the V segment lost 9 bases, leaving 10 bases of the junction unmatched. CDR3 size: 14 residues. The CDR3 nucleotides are TGTGCCAGTAATATGGACAGGGTTGGCACTGAAGCTTTCTTT. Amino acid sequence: CASNMDRVGTEAFF.

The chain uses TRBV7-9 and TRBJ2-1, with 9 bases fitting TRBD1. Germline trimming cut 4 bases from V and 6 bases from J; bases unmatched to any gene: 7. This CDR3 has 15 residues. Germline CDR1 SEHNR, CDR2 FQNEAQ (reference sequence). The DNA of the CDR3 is TGTGCCAGCAGCTACTGGACAGGGGAGGGCAATGAGCAGTTCTTC. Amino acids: CASSYWTGEGNEQFF.

In nucleotides, the CDR3 is TGTGCCACCAGCAGGCGGACAGGAGACACTGAAGCTTTCTTT. It is translated as CATSRRTGDTEAFF. The genes are TRBV15 and TRBJ1-1; 7 nucleotides align to TRBD1. This CDR3 comprises 14 residues. V lost 3 bases and J lost 3; bases outside the gene matches: 4. Germline V gives CDR1 LNHNV, CDR2 YYDKDF (reference sequence).